This TCR beta chain was captured in a study of blood T cell repertoires in COVID-19. This clone was counted a single time. Profiled with immunoSEQ multiplex PCR; TCRdb holds only in-frame clones, not every one. The top ten hold about 0.91% of the sample, which has about 480,000 clones, roughly nine tenths seen once. The receptor was isolated from a young man with COVID-19, enrolled during active disease. Sequences were obtained from peripheral blood.

The CDR3 loop reads CAWRNEGETQYF. Here the CDR3 DNA reads TGTGCCTGGAGAAACGAGGGCGAGACCCAGTACTTC. The rearrangement uses TRBV30 and TRBJ2-5; D possibly corresponds to TRBD2 (5 bases). This CDR3 has 12 amino acids. Trimming left V 3 bases short and J 5 bases short, with 10 bases between. CDR1 and CDR2 (germline): GTSNPN, SVGIG (reference sequence).